What follows describes a single T cell receptor (beta chain). This entry is derived from a study of molecular identifiers for immune sequencing clone quantification. RNA fractions of 10%, 30% or 50% and about 18,000 to 1,000,000 sorted cells were the source of naive CD8 libraries. Using a CD8+CD4-CCR7+CD45RA+ phenotype, naive CD8 T cells were sorted. In TCRdb, the PCR reads were re-called with MiXCR into one record per CDR3 protein. Of over 600,000 distinct CDR3 sequences in the sample, around 20% were seen once. The origin of this receptor is a human donor in good health. Some libraries in this study had Jurkat cell RNA spiked in. Sequenced material: naive CD8+ T cells from blood, with Jurkat cell RNA spiked in. The subset denotes: FACS-sorted CD8+CD4-CCR7+CD45RA+ naive T cells.

The CDR3 loop is CATSDPSNEKLFF. CDR3 nucleotides: TGTGCCACCAGTGACCCCTCTAATGAAAAACTGTTTTTT. This chain links TRBV24-1 with TRBJ1-4; D not certain. The V end was cut by 4 bases, the J end by 3 bases, with 5 bases between. Germline assignment: CDR1 KGHDR and CDR2 SFDVKD. This CDR3 contains 13 residues.